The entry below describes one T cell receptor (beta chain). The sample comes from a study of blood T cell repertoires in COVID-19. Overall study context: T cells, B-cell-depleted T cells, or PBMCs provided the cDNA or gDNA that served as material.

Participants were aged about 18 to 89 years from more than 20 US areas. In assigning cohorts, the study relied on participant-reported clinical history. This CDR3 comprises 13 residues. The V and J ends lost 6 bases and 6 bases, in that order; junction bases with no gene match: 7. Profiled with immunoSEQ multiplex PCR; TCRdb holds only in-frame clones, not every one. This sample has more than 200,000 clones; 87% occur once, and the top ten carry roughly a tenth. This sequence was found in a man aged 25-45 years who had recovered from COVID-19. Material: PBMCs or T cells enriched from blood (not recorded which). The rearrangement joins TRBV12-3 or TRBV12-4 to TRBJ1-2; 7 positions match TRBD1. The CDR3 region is CASRQTGKNGYTF. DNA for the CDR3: TGTGCCAGCAGACAGACAGGGAAGAATGGCTACACCTTC.